This T cell receptor beta chain was observed in a study of response to subunit inactivated influenza vaccine (dated by TCRdb to the late 2010s). Notes on the research overall: Deep quantitative T cell receptor repertoire profiling was used in the study to track responses to a trivalent subunit inactivated influenza vaccine.

Results the study describes overall, beyond this receptor: It was suggested by the authors that each seasonal influenza vaccination may recruit only a limited number of new T cells.

Library preparation used RT-PCR. Data came from an Illumina HiSeq 2500. TCRdb applied fastp at Q25 and MiXCR to the public reads, then kept only in-frame beta chains. CDR3 protein sequences are deduplicated, and each keeps its most common genes and DNA. Counted in this sample were 500,000 to 550,000 distinct CDR3 sequences; approximately 7.1% of them appeared once. The biggest ten clones account for 13% of the sample. This clonotype was counted only a few times. Its antigen specificity is not known. No qualities accompany the bases; no much larger clone lies one base away. The specimen was PBMCs from blood, collected around 25 months after vaccination. The source is a man aged 50 to 75 who received an inactivated influenza vaccine. Donor details come from another sample of the same person, matched by shared clones.

The encoded CDR3 is CASSERDPNYEQYF. The base sequence is TGTGCCAGCAGTGAAAGGGACCCGAACTACGAGCAGTACTTC. The chain is encoded by TRBV6-1 joined to TRBJ2-7, with the D call perhaps TRBD1 or TRBD2, each one matching 5 bases. The junction shows trimming of 2 bases on V and 3 bases on J, plus 11 bases between the germline ends. The germline V gene supplies CDR1 MNHNS and CDR2 SASEGT. Including cysteine and phenylalanine, the CDR3 has 14 amino acids. The entry retains the CDR3 DNA only, 42 bases that are in frame from base 1.